This entry lists 13 T cell receptor beta chains sequenced from one sample in a study of blood T cell repertoires in COVID-19. The method was immunoSEQ multiplex PCR; TCRdb's version includes in-frame clones alone and lacks a portion of them. The data contain roughly 290,000 clones, 70% to 90% of them singletons. Sequenced: PBMCs or T cells enriched from blood (not recorded which). These receptors came from a woman aged 40 to 55 who had recovered from COVID-19.

The chain has TRBV11-1 and TRBJ1-1, with D perhaps TRBD1 (6 bases). V was shortened by 0 bases and J by 6 bases, with 17 bases between the two germline ends. This CDR3 has 16 amino acids. Per the germline V gene, CDR1 is SGHAT and CDR2 is FQDESV (reference sequence). This CDR3 reads CASSLASRGGRAEAFF. CDR3 DNA sequence: TGTGCCAGCAGCTTAGCGAGCCGAGGGGGACGGGCTGAAGCTTTCTTT.

The chain uses TRBV19 and TRBJ2-1, with TRBD2 matching 14 bases. Unmatched junction bases numbered 10, after V lost 5 bases and J lost 7 bases. CDR3 size: 17 residues. CDR1 is LNHDA, CDR2 SQIVND, per germline (reference sequence). CDR3 sequence (DNA): TGTGCCAGTAGTTCCCCACGGGGACTAGCGGGAGAGAATGAGCAGTTCTTC. It is translated as CASSSPRGLAGENEQFF.

V is TRBV30 and J is TRBJ2-1; 10 bases align to TRBD2. Germline V gene sequence: CDR1 GTSNPN, CDR2 SVGIG (reference sequence). Losses at the gene ends were 4 bases for V and 9 bases for J; bases not matched to a gene: 6. This CDR3 region has 13 residues. Here the CDR3 DNA reads TGTGCCTGGAATGGACTAGCGGAGGGTGAGCAGTTCTTC. Protein: CAWNGLAEGEQFF.

V is TRBV21-1 and J is TRBJ2-3; TRBD2, the table's D call, lacks a check against the DNA. TRBV21-1 is a pseudogene segment. The CDR3 sequence is 19 residues long. The CDR3, as DNA: TGTGCCAGCATCCTCCGGACTAGCGGGAGGGCCGGGTGCACAGATACGCAGTATTTT. This sequence encodes CASILRTSGRAGCTDTQYF.

The chain has TRBV6-5 and TRBJ1-5; 10 positions agree with TRBD1. Germline-derived CDR1 and CDR2 are MNHEY and SVGAGI. The CDR3 has 15 amino acids. V lost 7 bases, J lost 6 bases, and 9 bases stayed unmatched. The CDR3 coding sequence is TGTGCCAGCAAGGGGACAGGGGTGGTCGGTCAGCCCCAGCATTTT. Protein product: CASKGTGVVGQPQHF.

This clone has a single count. V gene TRBV5-6 combines with J gene TRBJ2-7, with 8 bases lining up with TRBD1. The CDR3 length is 14 residues. V dropped 4 bases and J dropped 0; count of bases not matched to a gene: 3. Germline V gene lookup returns CDR1 SGHDT and CDR2 YYEEEE. The CDR3 here is CASSRGTGSYEQYF. In nucleotides, the CDR3 is TGTGCCAGCAGCCGTGGGACAGGCTCCTACGAGCAGTACTTC.

V usage is TRBV7-9 and J usage is TRBJ2-2, with D tentatively TRBD2 (5 bases). Germline V CDR1 and CDR2: SEHNR, FQNEAQ (reference sequence). V lost 0 bases to trimming and J lost 7 bases, with 12 bases between them. CDR3 length equals 15 residues. The CDR3 loop reads CASSLAVARDGELFF. In nucleotides, the CDR3 is TGTGCCAGCAGCTTAGCGGTAGCGCGAGACGGGGAGCTGTTTTTT. The whole variable domain, remainder taken from reference TRBV7-9 and TRBJ2-2, is DTGVSQNPRHKITKRGQNVTFRCDPISEHNRLYWYRQTLGQGPEFLTYFQNEAQLEKSRLLSDRFSAERPKGSFSTLEIQRTEQGDSAMYLCASSLAVARDGELFFGEGSRLTVL.

The chain employs TRBV29-1 and TRBJ2-7; TRBD1 matches 7 bases. V trimming: 6 bases; J trimming: 6 bases; junction bases outside the gene matches: 11. CDR3 size: 13 residues. Germline CDR1 reads SQVTM; CDR2 reads ANQGSEA. Here the CDR3 DNA reads TGCAGCGTCGGGACAGAAGTTTGGGGCGAGCAGTACTTC. Amino acids: CSVGTEVWGEQYF.

The rearrangement links TRBV13 to TRBJ2-2, with D maybe TRBD1 (6 bases). Trimming pared 6 bases from V and 4 bases from J, leaving 18 bases between. This CDR3 comprises 16 residues. Looked up from germline, CDR1 is PRHDT and CDR2 is FYEKMQ (reference sequence). As DNA, the CDR3 is TGTGCCAGCAGGGCCCTCAACAGGGTTGTCACCGGGGAGCTGTTTTTT. The encoded protein is CASRALNRVVTGELFF.

The chain uses TRBV7-9 and TRBJ1-1, with D unresolved. CDR1 SEHNR and CDR2 FQNEAQ come from the germline V gene (reference sequence). V was pared by 5 bases and J by 7 bases, with 23 bases between. CDR3 size: 16 residues. CDR3 residues: CASSGKEARNWVEAFF. CDR3 nucleotides: TGTGCCAGCAGCGGCAAGGAGGCGAGGAATTGGGTTGAAGCTTTCTTT.

The CDR3 DNA reads as TGTGCCAGTAGTACGTCACGGGACACTGAAGCTTTCTTT. Translated, it gives CASSTSRDTEAFF. The rearrangement links TRBV19 to TRBJ1-1; D remains ambiguous. V was shortened by 4 bases and J by 3 bases, with 9 bases between the two germline ends. Germline V gene sequence: CDR1 LNHDA, CDR2 SQIVND (reference sequence). This CDR3 is built from 13 residues.

This chain links TRBV10-3 with TRBJ2-7; tentatively, D is TRBD2 (6 bases). Per germline, CDR1 ENHRY and CDR2 SYGVKD. This CDR3 has 14 amino acids. The V gene lost 5 bases and the J gene lost 3 bases, with 14 bases spanning the gap. Here the CDR3 DNA reads TGTGCCATCAGTCCCGGGACTGTTATCTACGAGCAGTACTTC. This sequence encodes CAISPGTVIYEQYF.

J is TRBJ2-4 and V is TRBV10-3; maybe TRBD2 (6 bases). This CDR3 is 14 amino acids long. Trimming left V 0 bases short and J 7 bases short, with 10 bases between. Germline loops: CDR1 ENHRY, CDR2 SYGVKD. The CDR3 here is CAISESTGGNIQYF. CDR3 DNA: TGTGCCATCAGTGAGTCTACAGGAGGGAACATTCAGTACTTC.